This TCR beta chain was obtained from a study of Graves' ophthalmopathy and Graves' hyperthyroidism. At the level of the study: Stable hyperthyroidism was defined by absence of ophthalmopathy within 18 months of follow-up.

Of note for this clonotype: Its antigen is not identified.

Trimming stripped 1 base from V and 0 bases from J, with 16 bases between. Looked up from germline, CDR1 is SGHRS and CDR2 is YFSETQ. The CDR3 length is 18 residues. Uncontrolled infections, pregnancy, lactation or other autoimmune diseases led to patient exclusion. Study-wide points: Distinction of ophthalmopathy from stable hyperthyroidism by a 13-signature model reached over 85% sensitivity and 75% to 84% specificity. Among thyroid clonotypes expanded above 0.001 frequency, most also appeared in blood.

Investigators amplified TCR beta CDR3 regions from RNA transcripts. HTBI primers served in a first-round RT-PCR, which a second-round multiplex PCR followed. MiXCR was run by TCRdb on the multiplex PCR reads, yielding one entry per CDR3 protein. Of around 1.1 million distinct CDR3 sequences in the sample, about 36% are singletons; the top ten hold more than 9.5%. This chain joins TRBV5-1 and TRBJ2-2; D is unresolved. The sequencing sample was made of peripheral blood or thyroid tissue (not recorded which). The clonotype originates from an adult man with Graves' hyperthyroidism. The CDR3 DNA sequence: TGCGCCAGCAGCTTGCCTTTTGGAGTCCCCACGAACACCGGGGAGCTGTTTTTT. Amino acids: CASSLPFGVPTNTGELFF.